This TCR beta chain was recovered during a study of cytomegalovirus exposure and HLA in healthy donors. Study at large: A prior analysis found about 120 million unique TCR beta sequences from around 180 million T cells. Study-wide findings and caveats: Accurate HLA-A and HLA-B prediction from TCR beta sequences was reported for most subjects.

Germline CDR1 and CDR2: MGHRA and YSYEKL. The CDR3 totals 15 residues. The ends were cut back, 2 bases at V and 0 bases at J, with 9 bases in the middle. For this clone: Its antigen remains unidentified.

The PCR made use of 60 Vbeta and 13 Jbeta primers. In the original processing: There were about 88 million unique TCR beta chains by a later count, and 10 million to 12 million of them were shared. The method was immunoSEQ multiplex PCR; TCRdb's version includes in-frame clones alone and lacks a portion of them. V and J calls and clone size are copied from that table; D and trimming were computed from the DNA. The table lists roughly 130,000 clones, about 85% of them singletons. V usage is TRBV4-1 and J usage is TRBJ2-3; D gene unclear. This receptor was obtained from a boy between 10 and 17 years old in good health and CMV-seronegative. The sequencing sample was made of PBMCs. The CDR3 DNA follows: TGCGCCAGCAGCCAAAGCGTTTCGAGCACAGATACGCAGTATTTT. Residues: CASSQSVSSTDTQYF.